Described below is a single T cell receptor beta chain sequence and its context. The sample is drawn from a study of shared T cell receptors in the human thymus. Here immunoSEQ multiplex PCR was the method, and the copy in TCRdb shows in-frame clones only, minus some. In the table there are roughly 710,000 clones, approximately 85% of which are singletons. The V gene's germline CDR1 is SGHDT and CDR2 YYEEEE. The V segment lost 6 bases and the J segment 3 bases; nucleotides outside the gene matches: 19. CDR3 length equals 19 residues. This sample was shared with a second study, whose subject was human thymus T cells.

Sequences were obtained from thymocytes. The chain couples TRBV5-6 to TRBJ1-2; 11 bases fit TRBD1. This sequence originates from a girl under three years old with a congenital heart defect. As DNA, the CDR3 is TGTGCCAGCAACTTCCTCCCCTGGACAGGGGGCACGGGAGACTATGGCTACACCTTC. Its translation: CASNFLPWTGGTGDYGYTF.